These 15 T cell receptor beta chains were sequenced from one sample in a study of cytotoxic CD8 clonotypes in ibrutinib-treated CLL. The table came from immunoSEQ multiplex PCR; TCRdb's copy has only in-frame clones and leaves some out. Among about 92,000 clones listed, approximately 71% were seen once. Sequenced material: PBMCs, taken after 24 months of ibrutinib treatment. The receptors derive from a human donor with chronic lymphocytic leukemia.

This clone was recorded a few times. The V call is TRBV21-1, the J call TRBJ1-5; the table's D call, TRBD1, has no DNA check behind it. TRBV21-1 is designated a pseudogene. The CDR3 runs to 15 residues. The chain's CDR3 is CASSKGQAFNQPQHF. As DNA, the CDR3 is TGTGCCAGCAGCAAGGGACAGGCGTTCAATCAGCCCCAGCATTTT.

The rearrangement joins TRBV14 to TRBJ2-4, with D possibly called TRBD1 or TRBD2 (6 bases each). CDR1 SGHDN and CDR2 FVKESK come from the germline V gene. This CDR3 region has 17 residues. Deletions cut 0 bases from V and 2 bases from J, with 14 bases between. This CDR3 reads CASSQDTGAGTKNIQYF. The CDR3 coding sequence is TGTGCCAGCAGCCAAGATACGGGGGCAGGGACCAAAAACATTCAGTACTTC.

This clone has at least ten counts. This chain joins TRBV4-1 and TRBJ2-3, with D possibly TRBD2 on 6 matching bases. V was shortened by 4 bases and J by 2 bases, with 16 bases between the two germline ends. Germline V gene sequence: CDR1 MGHRA, CDR2 YSYEKL. The CDR3 sequence is 16 residues long. In DNA form, the CDR3 reads TGCGCCAGCAGCCCCCTCGAGCGGGCGAACACAGATACGCAGTATTTT. Translating it yields CASSPLERANTDTQYF.

The chain links TRBV14 to TRBJ2-5; 10 bases map to TRBD1. This CDR3 is 16 amino acids long. Trimming cost V 1 base and J 7 bases; bases outside gene matches: 9. CDR1 SGHDN and CDR2 FVKESK come from the germline V gene. The CDR3 sequence: CASSQAGTGASGTQYF. The CDR3 coding sequence is TGTGCCAGCAGCCAAGCGGGGACAGGGGCTTCGGGGACCCAGTACTTC.

In this sample, this clone turned up once. The V and J genes are TRBV5-1 and TRBJ2-3; D tentatively fits TRBD1 or TRBD2 (5 bases each). In germline, CDR1 is SGHRS, CDR2 YFSETQ. V gave up 0 bases and J gave up 4 bases, with 12 bases separating them. CDR3 size: 15 residues. The CDR3 DNA reads as TGCGCCAGCAGCTTGGGGTCGGGGCAAGCAGATACGCAGTATTTT. Amino acid sequence: CASSLGSGQADTQYF. Full variable domain (outside the CDR3, taken from reference TRBV5-1 and TRBJ2-3): KAGVTQTPRYLIKTRGQQVTLSCSPISGHRSVSWYQQTPGQGLQFLFEYFSETQRNKGNFPGRFSGRQFSNSRSEMNVSTLELGDSALYLCASSLGSGQADTQYFGPGTRLTVL.

J is TRBJ1-4 and V is TRBV15; 9 bases map to TRBD1. The CDR3 has 15 amino acids. CDR1 and CDR2 (germline): LNHNV, YYDKDF (reference sequence). Germline trimming cut 3 bases from V and 7 bases from J; bases unmatched to any gene: 6. The chain's CDR3 is CATSRLTGGSEKLFF. In DNA, the CDR3 is TGTGCCACCAGCAGGTTGACAGGGGGAAGTGAAAAACTGTTTTTT.

The V call is TRBV5-1, the J call TRBJ2-7, with a possible D match to TRBD2 (5 bases). Germline V gives CDR1 SGHRS, CDR2 YFSETQ. This CDR3 has 15 residues. The germline V and J ends were trimmed by 2 bases and 2 bases, with 14 bases remaining between them. CDR3 region: CASSLGSAVTYEQYF. Written as DNA, the CDR3 is TGCGCCAGCAGCTTAGGGAGCGCAGTTACCTACGAGCAGTACTTC. Based on the CDR3 plus reference TRBV5-1 and TRBJ2-7, the full variable domain is KAGVTQTPRYLIKTRGQQVTLSCSPISGHRSVSWYQQTPGQGLQFLFEYFSETQRNKGNFPGRFSGRQFSNSRSEMNVSTLELGDSALYLCASSLGSAVTYEQYFGPGTRLTVT.

The chain links TRBV6-1 to TRBJ2-7; D is undetermined. CDR3 length: 14 amino acids. Germline assignment: CDR1 MNHNS and CDR2 SASEGT. Trimming cost V 6 bases and J 5 bases, with 17 bases left between them. The DNA for the CDR3 is TGTGCCAGCAGCGGATCAGTGGTCCCGAACGAGCAGTACTTC. This codes for CASSGSVVPNEQYF.

The rearrangement links TRBV6-5 to TRBJ1-2; D is undetermined. Germline V gene lookup returns CDR1 MNHEY and CDR2 SVGAGI. V dropped 6 bases and J dropped 2 bases, with 10 bases sitting between them. CDR3 length equals 13 residues. CDR3 bases: TGTGCCAGCAGCCCACTGGACAACTATGGCTACACCTTC. Translated, it gives CASSPLDNYGYTF.

In this sample, this clone turned up many times. The rearrangement uses TRBV10-3 and TRBJ2-7; D is uncertain. CDR1 is ENHRY and CDR2 is SYGVKD in the germline V gene. The CDR3 sequence is 13 residues long. Trimming took 4 bases from V and 1 from J, leaving 8 bases between them. The CDR3 protein is CAISVGHSYEQYF. The CDR3, as DNA: TGTGCCATCAGTGTAGGGCATTCCTACGAGCAGTACTTC.

V and J are TRBV30 and TRBJ2-1; D is unresolved. Germline lookup yields CDR1 GTSNPN and CDR2 SVGIG (reference sequence). V lost 0 bases and J 8 bases, leaving 2 bases between the germline ends. The CDR3 consists of 10 residues. CDR3 sequence reads: CAWSVYEQFF. The CDR3 region has the DNA TGTGCCTGGAGTGTATATGAGCAGTTCTTC. Full variable domain (outside the CDR3, taken from reference TRBV30 and TRBJ2-1): SQTIHQWPATLVQPVGSPLSLECTVEGTSNPNLYWYRQAAGRGLQLLFYSVGIGQISSEVPQNLSASRPQDRQFILSSKKLLLSDSGFYLCAWSVYEQFFGPGTRLTVL.

The V gene is TRBV5-5, the J gene TRBJ2-7, with D perhaps being TRBD1 or TRBD2 (5 bases each). This CDR3 spans 12 amino acids. Germline V gives CDR1 SGHKS, CDR2 YYEKEE (reference sequence). V was cut by 0 bases and J by 12 bases, with 13 bases left in between. The CDR3 DNA is TGTGCCAGCAGCTTGGGTGGGATGGGGACGTACTTC. Amino acid sequence: CASSLGGMGTYF.

This chain links TRBV5-4 with TRBJ1-4, with D unresolved. With 4 bases removed from V and 8 bases from J, the gap between germline ends came to 15 bases. The CDR3 consists of 14 residues. The germline CDR1 and CDR2 sequences are SGHNT and YYREEE (reference sequence). The CDR3 nucleotides are TGTGCCAGCAGCCCGGGGTGGGAGAAAGAAAAACTGTTTTTT. Amino acids: CASSPGWEKEKLFF.

The chain has TRBV19 and TRBJ1-2, with D unclear. The CDR3 has 14 amino acids. Looked up from germline, CDR1 is LNHDA and CDR2 is SQIVND (reference sequence). This chain's CDR3 is CASARGNTNYGYTF. The CDR3 DNA reads TGTGCTTCAGCTAGAGGGAATACAAACTATGGCTACACCTTC.

The chain has TRBV5-1 and TRBJ1-5; D is uncertain. V lost 0 bases to trimming and J lost 7 bases, with 11 bases between them. Per the germline V gene, CDR1 is SGHRS and CDR2 is YFSETQ. The CDR3 covers 14 residues. CDR3 region: CASSLGPNGQPQHF. The CDR3 coding sequence is TGCGCCAGCAGCTTGGGGCCCAACGGACAGCCCCAGCATTTT.